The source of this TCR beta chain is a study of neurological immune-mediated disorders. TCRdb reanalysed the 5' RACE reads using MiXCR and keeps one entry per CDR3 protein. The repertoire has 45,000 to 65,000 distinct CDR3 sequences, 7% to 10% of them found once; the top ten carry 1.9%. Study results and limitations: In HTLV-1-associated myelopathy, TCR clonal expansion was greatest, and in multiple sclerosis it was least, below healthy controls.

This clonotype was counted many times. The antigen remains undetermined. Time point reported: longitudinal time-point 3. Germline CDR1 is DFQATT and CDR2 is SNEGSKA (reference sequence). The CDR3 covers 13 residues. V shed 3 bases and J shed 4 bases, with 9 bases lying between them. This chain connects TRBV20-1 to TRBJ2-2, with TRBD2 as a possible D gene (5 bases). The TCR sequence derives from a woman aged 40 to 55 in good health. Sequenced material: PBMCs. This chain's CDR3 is CSASEGLTGELFF. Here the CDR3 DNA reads TGCAGTGCTAGTGAGGGCCTCACCGGGGAGCTGTTTTTT.